The 22 T cell receptor beta chains in this list originate from one sample, sequenced in a study of cytomegalovirus exposure and HLA in healthy donors. The primer mix had 60 Vbeta and 13 Jbeta primers. The protocol was immunoSEQ multiplex PCR, while the TCRdb copy is restricted to in-frame clones and leaves out a portion. The table has 100,000 to 150,000 clones, over 60% seen once. Sequencing was carried out using PBMCs. The receptors were sampled from a woman in her fifties or sixties in good health and CMV-seropositive.

This chain uses TRBV29-1 with TRBJ2-1; possibly TRBD1 for D (6 bases). Germline lookup yields CDR1 SQVTM and CDR2 ANQGSEA. V was clipped by 6 bases and J by 5 bases, with 14 bases between them. The CDR3 runs to 13 residues. CDR3 residues: CSVYRDRHNEQFF. The CDR3 bases are TGCAGCGTCTACAGGGACCGCCACAATGAGCAGTTCTTC.

The chain combines TRBV30 with TRBJ2-1; maybe TRBD2 (5 bases). V lost 3 bases and J lost 4, with 28 bases in between. CDR3 size: 19 residues. CDR1 and CDR2 (germline): GTSNPN, SVGIG (reference sequence). The CDR3 sequence: CAWSDIRRRLARRYNEQFF. CDR3 nucleotide sequence: TGTGCCTGGAGCGATATCCGGAGGAGGCTAGCTAGGCGGTACAATGAGCAGTTCTTC.

This chain uses TRBV18 with TRBJ2-7, with TRBD2 identical over 10 bases. Per germline, CDR1 KGHSH and CDR2 LQKENI. The V and J ends lost 7 bases and 7 bases, in that order; junction bases with no gene match: 7. The CDR3 covers 13 residues. This CDR3 reads CASLLAGGDEQYF. In DNA, the CDR3 is TGTGCCAGCTTATTAGCGGGAGGAGATGAGCAGTACTTC.

This clone was detected only a few times. The gene calls are TRBV12-5 and TRBJ2-1; 11 bases map to TRBD2. CDR1 and CDR2 from the germline V gene are LGHNT and FRNRAP. CDR3 length equals 15 residues. The ends lost 6 bases at V and 5 bases at J; junction bases unmatched: 6. The CDR3 sequence: CASGGGLAGDNEQFF. CDR3 sequence (DNA): TGTGCTAGTGGCGGAGGACTAGCGGGCGACAATGAGCAGTTCTTC.

The rearrangement uses TRBV7-2 and TRBJ2-7; no definite D call. The CDR3 sequence is 15 residues long. Germline V gene lookup returns CDR1 SGHTA and CDR2 FQGNSA. Trimming removed 2 bases at V and 1 base at J, with 12 bases between. The CDR3 coding sequence is TGTGCCAGCAGCTTATCTTCCGTCGGGTCCTACGAGCAGTACTTC. Encoded protein: CASSLSSVGSYEQYF. The variable domain in full, completed from reference TRBV7-2 and TRBJ2-7, reads GAGVSQSPSNKVTEKGKDVELRCDPISGHTALYWYRQSLGQGLEFLIYFQGNSAPDKSGLPSDRFSAERTGGSVSTLTIQRTQQEDSAVYLCASSLSSVGSYEQYFGPGTRLTVT.

In its sample, this clone was seen a few times. V is TRBV4-3 and J is TRBJ2-7; 10 bases line up with TRBD2. Germline trimming cut 1 base from V and 3 bases from J; bases unmatched to any gene: 3. Looked up from germline, CDR1 is LGHNA and CDR2 is YSLEER. This CDR3 contains 15 residues. CDR3 in amino acids: CASSQVASGGYEQYF. Here the CDR3 DNA reads TGCGCCAGCAGCCAAGTTGCTAGCGGGGGCTACGAGCAGTACTTC.

In this sample, this clone turned up once. The chain links TRBV5-4 to TRBJ1-2, with D unresolved. V lost 0 bases and J 8 bases, leaving 5 bases between the germline ends. Germline V gene sequence: CDR1 SGHNT, CDR2 YYREEE (reference sequence). The CDR3 runs 11 residues. For the CDR3, the DNA is TGTGCCAGCAGCTTGGGCCAGGGCTACACCTTC. This translates into CASSLGQGYTF.

The chain combines TRBV6-1 with TRBJ1-4; no firm D call. This CDR3 is built from 16 residues. Germline loops: CDR1 MNHNS, CDR2 SASEGT. The V and J ends lost 3 bases and 0 bases respectively, with 11 bases between them. CDR3 in DNA: TGTGCCAGCAGTGAGGAAACAGCTCCAACTAATGAAAAACTGTTTTTT. Translated: CASSEETAPTNEKLFF.

CDR3 in amino acids: CAWANSGGVTDTQYF. The CDR3, as DNA: TGTGCCTGGGCGAATAGCGGGGGGGTCACAGATACGCAGTATTTT. The chain combines TRBV30 with TRBJ2-3; 11 bases agree with TRBD2. The CDR3 sequence is 15 residues long. J gave up 2 bases and V 5 bases, and 6 bases lay outside the gene matches. CDR1 and CDR2 (germline): GTSNPN, SVGIG (reference sequence).

This chain links TRBV18 with TRBJ2-3; a weak D match, TRBD2 (6 bases). The germline CDR1 and CDR2 sequences are KGHSH and LQKENI. Between the trimmed V and J ends, which lost 6 bases and 5 bases, there was a span of 15 bases. The CDR3 sequence is 14 residues long. The CDR3 DNA reads as TGTGCCAGCTCCCAACGGCGGGGTGAAGATACGCAGTATTTT. As protein: CASSQRRGEDTQYF.

The rearrangement uses TRBV5-1 and TRBJ1-1; 7 bases line up with TRBD1. J was trimmed by 0 bases and V by 4 bases; bases with no gene match: 9. CDR1 is SGHRS and CDR2 is YFSETQ in the germline V gene. This CDR3 is built from 16 residues. The CDR3 DNA reads as TGCGCCAGCAGCCCATGGACAGGTATTATGAACACTGAAGCTTTCTTT. Translating it yields CASSPWTGIMNTEAFF.

The genes are TRBV6-6 and TRBJ1-4, with D possibly being TRBD1 (5 bases). Germline values: CDR1 MNHNY, CDR2 SVGAGI (reference sequence). This CDR3 spans 15 amino acids. Trimming left V 6 bases short and J 0 bases short, with 11 bases between. CDR3 DNA: TGTGCCAGCAGCACAACAGGCTCAACTAATGAAAAACTGTTTTTT. Translated: CASSTTGSTNEKLFF.

This clone was seen only once. The chain is built from TRBV4-1 and TRBJ1-2; D may be TRBD1 (5 bases). There are 14 residues in the CDR3. The germline CDR1 and CDR2 sequences are MGHRA and YSYEKL. The V gene lost 1 base and the J gene lost 4 bases, with 10 bases spanning the gap. Here the CDR3 reads CASSQGGAFYGYTF. DNA for the CDR3: TGCGCCAGCAGCCAAGGGGGCGCATTCTATGGCTACACCTTC.

The V gene is TRBV7-4, the J gene TRBJ2-1; 8 bases agree with TRBD2. This CDR3 has 18 residues. The junction had 12 bases not matched to a gene; V was cut back by 0 bases and J by 5 bases. Germline V gene data show CDR1 as SGHVT and CDR2 as SQSDAQ. The CDR3 here is CASSLAQGGKRENNEQFF. The CDR3 nucleotides are TGTGCCAGCAGCTTAGCGCAGGGAGGGAAGCGGGAGAACAATGAGCAGTTCTTC.

This clone was picked up one time. The chain couples TRBV11-3 to TRBJ2-3; 8 nucleotides agree with TRBD1. The V and J ends lost 1 base and 3 bases, in that order; junction bases with no gene match: 3. The CDR3 covers 15 residues. Germline-derived CDR1 and CDR2 are SGHNT and YENEEA. This CDR3 reads CASSLGGTGTDTQYF. The CDR3 region has the DNA TGTGCCAGCAGCTTAGGTGGGACAGGAACAGATACGCAGTATTTT.

V gene TRBV9 combines with J gene TRBJ2-2, with 8 bases that match TRBD2. CDR3 size: 17 residues. Germline values: CDR1 SGDLS, CDR2 YYNGEE. Losses at the gene ends were 4 bases for V and 4 bases for J; bases not matched to a gene: 12. The CDR3 protein is CASSPGTGTRVTGELFF. The CDR3 DNA sequence: TGTGCCAGCAGCCCCGGGACCGGGACTAGGGTCACCGGGGAGCTGTTTTTT. The full variable domain, rest sourced from reference TRBV9 and TRBJ2-2, is DSGVTQTPKHLITATGQRVTLRCSPRSGDLSVYWYQQSLDQGLQFLIQYYNGEERAKGNILERFSAQQFPDLHSELNLSSLELGDSALYFCASSPGTGTRVTGELFFGEGSRLTVL.

This clone is a singleton in its sample. The chain couples TRBV9 to TRBJ1-3, with D hard to call. CDR3 length: 14 amino acids. Trimming removed 3 bases from V and 0 bases from J, with 7 bases in between. CDR1 and CDR2 (germline): SGDLS, YYNGEE. Written as DNA, the CDR3 is TGTGCCAGCAGCGCAGCGAACTCTGGAAACACCATATATTTT. Its protein product is CASSAANSGNTIYF.

The chain links TRBV10-3 to TRBJ2-2, with D maybe TRBD1 (6 bases). The V end lost 5 bases, the J end lost 4 bases, and 11 bases lay between the germline ends. The CDR3 has 14 amino acids. CDR1 is ENHRY and CDR2 is SYGVKD in the germline V gene. The CDR3 region is CAISKDSATGELFF. In DNA form, the CDR3 reads TGTGCCATCAGTAAGGACAGTGCCACCGGGGAGCTGTTTTTT.

This chain uses TRBV7-9 with TRBJ2-2; maybe TRBD1 (6 bases). V dropped 5 bases and J dropped 3 bases, with 13 bases sitting between them. The CDR3 contains 15 residues. From germline, CDR1 is SEHNR and CDR2 FQNEAQ (reference sequence). The DNA for the CDR3 is TGTGCCAGCAGCCCTACAGGGCGGGACACCGGGGAGCTGTTTTTT. It specifies CASSPTGRDTGELFF.

The rearrangement joins TRBV7-9 to TRBJ1-2; 8 bases are shared with TRBD1. The germline V gene has CDR1 SEHNR and CDR2 FQNEAQ (reference sequence). The CDR3 is 14 amino acids. V lost 4 bases to trimming and J lost 1 base; unmatched junction nucleotides: 2. DNA of the CDR3: TGTGCCAGCAGCTCGACAGGGGTTAACTATGGCTACACCTTC. This sequence encodes CASSSTGVNYGYTF.

The chain joins TRBV27 to TRBJ2-1; D is ambiguous. CDR1 and CDR2 (germline): MNHEY, SMNVEV (reference sequence). Trimming shortened V by 2 bases and J by 0 bases, and 8 bases separated the two germline ends. The CDR3 consists of 15 residues. The CDR3 loop reads CASSLDPSSYNEQFF. DNA for the CDR3: TGTGCCAGCAGTTTAGATCCGAGCTCCTACAATGAGCAGTTCTTC.

The CDR3, as DNA: TGTGCCAGCAGTGAAGCGCTGGGGGGGGCGTATAAGGGGTCACCCCTCCACTTT. It specifies CASSEALGGAYKGSPLHF. V usage is TRBV2 and J usage is TRBJ1-6; D may be TRBD1 (6 bases). Trimming shortened V by 0 bases and J by 10 bases, and 22 bases separated the two germline ends. CDR1 SNHLY and CDR2 FYNNEI come from the germline V gene. This CDR3 contains 18 residues.